Given below is one TCR beta chain in context. Germline V gene data show CDR1 as MNHNS and CDR2 as SASEGT. This CDR3 spans 18 amino acids. V was clipped by 6 bases and J by 0 bases, with 22 bases between them. These data originate in a study of regulatory T cells in long-lasting Graves disease. Documented time point: newly diagnosed GD, antithyroid drugs for less than 3 months. The authors made the TCR library using RNA they extracted from PBMCs. Libraries of TCR beta came from iRepertoire HTBI primers plus Arm-PCR of CDR3 regions. TCRdb reprocessed the multiplex PCR reads with MiXCR, giving one entry per CDR3 protein. This sample has hundreds of thousands of distinct CDR3 sequences, with around 15% found just once. In addition, the sample was reused for a study of T cells in Graves' hyperthyroidism and ophthalmopathy. As that report states: Recently diagnosed hyperthyroidism of less than 2 months' duration affected patients aged 18 to 65. In the first-round RT-PCR of the TCR CDR3, the HTBI primer set was used.

The J gene is TRBJ2-3, the V gene TRBV6-1, with a possible D match to TRBD1 (7 bases). The TCR originated in a man aged 35 to 55 with Graves disease. Sequencing was performed on peripheral blood mononuclear cells (PBMCs), taken at new diagnosis, from a patient treated with antithyroid drugs. The chain's CDR3 is CASRLSGRGVPSTDTQYF. Here the CDR3 DNA reads TGTGCCAGCAGGTTGAGCGGCAGGGGGGTCCCTAGCACAGATACGCAGTATTTT.